This T cell receptor beta chain was retrieved from a study of blood T cell repertoires in COVID-19 (dated by TCRdb to the early 2020s). In terms of the full investigation: Collaborator samples came from the United States, Italy and Spain and covered acute and convalescent phases of COVID-19. A freely available public database, intended as a resource for researchers studying the immune response to SARS-CoV-2, is where the repertoires were released. Subjects who had been exposed to COVID-19, were actively infected with it, or had recovered from it provided the deeply sampled blood TCRbeta repertoires that made up the dataset. Where HLA class I and class II types were available, the types were taken from metadata supplied by the sample provider, not from assay-based typing. The samples were drawn from the first 160 participants of the ongoing ImmuneRACE study and from under 1,500 subjects provided by 6 global collaborators. Nearly every sample came with metadata listing a de-identified subject ID, COVID-19 status, age in years and sex. The material from the prospective study consisted of cDNA or gDNA derived from T cells, B-cell-depleted T cells, or PBMCs. Results the study describes overall, beyond this receptor: The amount of clinical and demographic metadata varied by source and participant and was provided uncurated.

Collaborating institutions collected whole blood in K2EDTA tubes following their own protocols. For TCRbeta analysis, collaborators shipped samples in one of three forms: frozen whole blood, isolated PBMCs, or DNA extracted from either of those sample types. TCRbeta CDR3 regions were amplified from genomic DNA using the immunoSEQ Assay, a bias-controlled multiplex PCR. As for the authors' bioinformatics: Nucleated cell counts per sample were estimated from amplification of reference gene primers within the assay. To quantify the absolute abundance of each unique TCRbeta CDR3 rearrangement, sequence reads were collapsed and filtered. For each sample, productive Simpson clonality was calculated by taking the square root of Simpson's diversity index across productive rearrangements. TCRdb took this table from immuneACCESS and kept in-frame rearrangements with V and J called. Such tables lack part of the clones; where checked against another copy, unresolved V genes explain under half of the gap, and the rest is unexplained. D and trimming were read from the DNA, whereas the V and J calls and clone size are those reported in that table. The sample table contains 90,000 to 130,000 clones; only one count was recorded for around 90% of them. More than 4.5% of the sample is in the top ten clones.

With respect to this clone: This receptor's antigen is unknown. Base qualities are missing; no much larger clone stands one base away.

The CDR1 and CDR2 encoded by the germline V gene are MGHDK and SYGVNS. Including cysteine and phenylalanine, the CDR3 has 16 amino acids. Only CDR3 DNA remains: 48 bases, in frame from the first base. The germline V and J ends show losses of 2 bases and 3 bases respectively, and no gene match explains 7 bases of the junction. The chain is encoded by TRBV25-1 joined to TRBJ2-5; TRBD2 fits 9 bases in the junction. This TCR was sampled from a human donor in a cohort sampled during active COVID-19. The source material was peripheral blood. The CDR3 protein is CASSEAGGSVKETQYF. The nucleotide sequence reads TGTGCCAGCAGTGAAGCGGGGGGGTCTGTCAAAGAGACCCAGTACTTC.